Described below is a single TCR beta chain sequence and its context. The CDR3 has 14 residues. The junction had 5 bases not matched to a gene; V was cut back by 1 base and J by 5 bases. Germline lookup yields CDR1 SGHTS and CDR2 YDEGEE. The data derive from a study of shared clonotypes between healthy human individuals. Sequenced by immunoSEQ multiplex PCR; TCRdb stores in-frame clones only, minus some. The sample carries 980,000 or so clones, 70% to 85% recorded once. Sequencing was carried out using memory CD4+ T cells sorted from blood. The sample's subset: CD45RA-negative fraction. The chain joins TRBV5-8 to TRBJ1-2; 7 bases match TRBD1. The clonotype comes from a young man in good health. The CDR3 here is CASSLKQGWYGYTF. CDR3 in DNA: TGTGCCAGCAGCTTGAAACAGGGGTGGTATGGCTACACCTTC.